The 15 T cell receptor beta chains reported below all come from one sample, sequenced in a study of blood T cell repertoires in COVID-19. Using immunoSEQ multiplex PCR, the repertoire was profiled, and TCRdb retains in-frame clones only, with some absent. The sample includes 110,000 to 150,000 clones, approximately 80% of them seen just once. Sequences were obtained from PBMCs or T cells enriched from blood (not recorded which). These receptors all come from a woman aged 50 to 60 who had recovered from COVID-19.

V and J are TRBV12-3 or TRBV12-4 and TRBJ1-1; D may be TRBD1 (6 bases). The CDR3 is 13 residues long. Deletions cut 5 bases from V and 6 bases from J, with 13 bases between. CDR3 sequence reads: CASSTGRGAEAFF. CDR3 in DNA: TGTGCCAGCAGTACAGGGAGGGGCGCTGAAGCTTTCTTT.

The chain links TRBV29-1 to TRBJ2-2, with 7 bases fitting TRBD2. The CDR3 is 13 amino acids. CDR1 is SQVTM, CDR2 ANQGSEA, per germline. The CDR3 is CTTVVGGTGELFF. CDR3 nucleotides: TGCACCACGGTGGTGGGGGGGACCGGGGAGCTGTTTTTT.

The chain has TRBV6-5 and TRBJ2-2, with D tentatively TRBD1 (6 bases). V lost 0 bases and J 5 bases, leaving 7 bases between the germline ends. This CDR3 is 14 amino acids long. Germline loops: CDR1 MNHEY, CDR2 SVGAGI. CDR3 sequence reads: CASSYSQGTGELFF. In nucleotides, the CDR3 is TGTGCCAGCAGTTACTCGCAGGGGACCGGGGAGCTGTTTTTT.

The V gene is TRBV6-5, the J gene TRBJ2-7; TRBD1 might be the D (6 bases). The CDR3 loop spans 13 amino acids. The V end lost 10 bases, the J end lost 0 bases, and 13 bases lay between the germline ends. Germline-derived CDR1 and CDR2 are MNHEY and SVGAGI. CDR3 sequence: CATRDTSSYEQYF. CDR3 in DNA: TGTGCCACCCGGGACACTAGCTCCTACGAGCAGTACTTC.

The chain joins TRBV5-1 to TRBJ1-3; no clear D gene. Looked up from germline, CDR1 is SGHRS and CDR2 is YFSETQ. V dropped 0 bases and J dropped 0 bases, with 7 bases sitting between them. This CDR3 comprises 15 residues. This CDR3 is CASSLGPDSGNTIYF. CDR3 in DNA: TGCGCCAGCAGCTTGGGGCCTGACTCTGGAAACACCATATATTTT.

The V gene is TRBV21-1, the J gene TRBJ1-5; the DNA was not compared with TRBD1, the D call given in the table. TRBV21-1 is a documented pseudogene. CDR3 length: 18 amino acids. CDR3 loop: CASIPTGAKRDGNQPQHF. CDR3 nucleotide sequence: TGTGCCAGCATTCCAACAGGGGCAAAACGAGATGGCAATCAGCCCCAGCATTTT.

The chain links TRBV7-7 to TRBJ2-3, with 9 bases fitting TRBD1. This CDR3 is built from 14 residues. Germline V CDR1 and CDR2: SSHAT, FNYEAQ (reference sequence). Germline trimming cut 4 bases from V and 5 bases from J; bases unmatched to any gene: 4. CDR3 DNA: TGTGCCAGCAGCTGGGGACAGGGAGAAGATACGCAGTATTTT. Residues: CASSWGQGEDTQYF.

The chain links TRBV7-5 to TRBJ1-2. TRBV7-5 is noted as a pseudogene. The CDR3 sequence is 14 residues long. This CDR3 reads CVRSPAPGRVGYTF. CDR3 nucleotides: TGTGTCAGAAGCCCCGCCCCGGGGAGGGTTGGCTACACCTTC.

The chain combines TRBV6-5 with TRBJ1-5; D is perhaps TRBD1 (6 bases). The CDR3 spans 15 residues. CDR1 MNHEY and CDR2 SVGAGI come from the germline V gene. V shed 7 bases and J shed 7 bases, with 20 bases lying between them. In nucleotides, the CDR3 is TGTGCCAGCAAGGTCCGGGGGGCAGGACTCCAGCCCCAGCATTTT. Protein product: CASKVRGAGLQPQHF.

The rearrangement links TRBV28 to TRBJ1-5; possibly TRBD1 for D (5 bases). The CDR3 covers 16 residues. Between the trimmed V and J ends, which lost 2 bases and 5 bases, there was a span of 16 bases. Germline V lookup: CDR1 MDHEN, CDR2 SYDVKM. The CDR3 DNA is TGTGCCAGCAGTTTAGGGGCAGTGAGGTCCTATCAGCCCCAGCATTTT. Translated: CASSLGAVRSYQPQHF.

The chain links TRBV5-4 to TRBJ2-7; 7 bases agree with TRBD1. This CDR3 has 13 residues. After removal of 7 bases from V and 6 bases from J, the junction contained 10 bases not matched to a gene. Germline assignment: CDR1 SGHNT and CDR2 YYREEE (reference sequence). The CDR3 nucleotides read TGTGCCAGCGGCGGACAGGTTGGTTGCGAGCAGTACTTC. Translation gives CASGGQVGCEQYF.

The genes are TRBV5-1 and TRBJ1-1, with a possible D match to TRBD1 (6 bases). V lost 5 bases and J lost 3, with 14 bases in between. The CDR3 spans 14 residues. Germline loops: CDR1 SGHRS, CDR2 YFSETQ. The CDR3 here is CASSTTGTHTEAFF. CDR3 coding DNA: TGCGCCAGCAGTACAACAGGGACCCACACTGAAGCTTTCTTT.

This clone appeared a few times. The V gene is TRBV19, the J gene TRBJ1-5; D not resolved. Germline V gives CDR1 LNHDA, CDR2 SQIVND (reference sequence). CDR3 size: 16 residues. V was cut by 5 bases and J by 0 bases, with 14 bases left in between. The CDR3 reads CASSPLFYDSNQPQHF. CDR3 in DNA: TGTGCCAGTAGTCCTCTATTCTACGATAGCAATCAGCCCCAGCATTTT.

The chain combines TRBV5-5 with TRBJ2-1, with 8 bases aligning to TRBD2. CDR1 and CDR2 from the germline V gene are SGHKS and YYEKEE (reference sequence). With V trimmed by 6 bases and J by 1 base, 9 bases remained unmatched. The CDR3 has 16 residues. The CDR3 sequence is CASTFQGTRSYNEQFF. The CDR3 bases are TGTGCCAGCACCTTCCAAGGGACTAGGTCCTACAATGAGCAGTTCTTC.

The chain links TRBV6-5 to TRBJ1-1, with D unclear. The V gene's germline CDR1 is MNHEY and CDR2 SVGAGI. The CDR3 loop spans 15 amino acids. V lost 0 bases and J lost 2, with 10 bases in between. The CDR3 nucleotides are TGTGCCAGCAGTTACTCAACGACAATCAACACTGAAGCTTTCTTT. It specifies CASSYSTTINTEAFF.